Below are 31 T cell receptor beta chains sequenced from a single sample in a study of blood T cell repertoires in COVID-19. This table comes from immunoSEQ multiplex PCR, and its TCRdb copy is limited to in-frame clones, with some not included. The sample has approximately 210,000 clones, roughly 84% seen once; the top ten hold about 10%. The material sequenced was peripheral blood. These receptors were obtained from a woman over 75 with COVID-19, enrolled during active disease.

This chain connects TRBV6-1 to TRBJ2-5; TRBD2 matches at 11 bases. The J segment lost 5 bases and the V segment lost 2 bases, leaving 1 base of the junction unmatched. The CDR3 runs 14 residues. The germline gives CDR1 MNHNS, CDR2 SASEGT. CDR3 sequence reads: CASSERTSGETQYF. CDR3 coding DNA: TGTGCCAGCAGTGAACGGACTAGCGGGGAGACCCAGTACTTC.

The genes are TRBV7-8 and TRBJ1-3; D is uncertain. CDR1 is SGHVS and CDR2 is FQNEAQ in the germline V gene. Deletions cut 1 base from V and 1 base from J, with 8 bases between. This CDR3 contains 15 residues. The CDR3 region has the DNA TGTGCCAGCAGCTTAGGGACTAATTCTGGAAACACCATATATTTT. Translating gives CASSLGTNSGNTIYF.

The rearrangement uses TRBV19 and TRBJ2-7, with D perhaps matching TRBD1 (5 bases). Germline assignment: CDR1 LNHDA and CDR2 SQIVND (reference sequence). The CDR3 extends over 13 amino acids. The V end was cut by 4 bases, the J end by 2 bases, with 9 bases between. CDR3 sequence: CASSTGPTYEQYF. In DNA form, the CDR3 reads TGTGCCAGTAGTACAGGGCCGACCTACGAGCAGTACTTC.

The chain employs TRBV2 and TRBJ2-7; possibly TRBD2 for D (5 bases). Trimming cost V 5 bases and J 4 bases, with 12 bases left between them. Germline values: CDR1 SNHLY, CDR2 FYNNEI. The CDR3 is made up of 13 amino acids. Written as DNA, the CDR3 is TGTGCCAGCAGTCCGACACGGACTTACGAGCAGTACGTC. Translation gives CASSPTRTYEQYV.

This clone was observed a few times. The V and J genes are TRBV27 and TRBJ1-1, with 7 positions matching TRBD1. Trimming at V came to 5 bases and at J to 8 bases, leaving 8 bases not matched to a gene. Germline CDR1 reads MNHEY; CDR2 reads SMNVEV (reference sequence). CDR3 size: 13 residues. As DNA, the CDR3 is TGTGCCAGCAGTCCCCCGGACAGGCCCGAAGCTTTCTTT. Encoded protein: CASSPPDRPEAFF.

V gene TRBV7-9 combines with J gene TRBJ2-3; D call uncertain. Germline CDR1 and CDR2: SEHNR and FQNEAQ (reference sequence). Trimming took 1 base from V and 0 from J, leaving 8 bases between them. This CDR3 has 15 amino acids. The CDR3 DNA reads TGTGCCAGCAGCTTAGTGAGGTCTAGCACAGATACGCAGTATTTT. Translation: CASSLVRSSTDTQYF.

The chain combines TRBV5-4 with TRBJ1-1; TRBD1 might be the D (5 bases). From germline, CDR1 is SGHNT and CDR2 YYREEE (reference sequence). Trimming pared 4 bases from V and 4 bases from J, leaving 11 bases between. The CDR3 is 13 residues long. The CDR3: CASSGSRGTEAFF. The CDR3 bases are TGTGCCAGCAGCGGTTCTAGGGGCACTGAAGCTTTCTTT.

About this clone: This sample also contains other DNA sequences that code for the same CDR3. The genes are TRBV7-2 and TRBJ1-2; perhaps TRBD1 as D (6 bases). The CDR3 sequence is 13 residues long. Germline CDR1 and CDR2: SGHTA and FQGNSA. V gave up 5 bases and J gave up 4 bases, with 11 bases separating them. DNA for the CDR3: TGTGCCAGCAGCCCCCAGGGGCCCTATGGCTACACCTTC. This encodes CASSPQGPYGYTF.

V usage is TRBV3-1 (or the pseudogene TRBV3-2) and J usage is TRBJ2-3; 8 nucleotides agree with TRBD2. Germline values: CDR1 LGHDT, CDR2 YNNKEL (reference sequence). The V gene end was trimmed by 0 bases and the J gene end by 2 bases; junction bases not matched to a gene: 4. This CDR3 region has 16 residues. The CDR3 DNA reads TGTGCCAGCAGCCAAGATATTAGCGGGGACACAGATACGCAGTATTTT. Translating gives CASSQDISGDTDTQYF.

V and J are TRBV27 and TRBJ2-2; 8 bases map to TRBD1. With 2 bases clipped from V and 9 bases from J, the junction kept 8 bases outside the gene matches. From germline, CDR1 is MNHEY and CDR2 SMNVEV (reference sequence). The CDR3 is 15 residues long. In nucleotides, the CDR3 is TGTGCCAGCAGTTTAAAGGGGCCAGGGGGCAGGGAGCTGTTTTTT. It translates to CASSLKGPGGRELFF.

The V call is TRBV5-5, the J call TRBJ1-4; 8 nucleotides align to TRBD1. The V gene's germline CDR1 is SGHKS and CDR2 YYEKEE (reference sequence). Germline trimming cut 3 bases from V and 8 bases from J; bases unmatched to any gene: 6. CDR3 length: 14 residues. CDR3 sequence reads: CASSSLTGDEKLFF. CDR3 DNA: TGTGCCAGCAGCTCGTTGACAGGGGACGAAAAACTGTTTTTT.

This clone was seen a handful of times. This sequence joins TRBV9 and TRBJ2-7; D is unresolved. The germline V gene encodes CDR1 SGDLS and CDR2 YYNGEE. The CDR3 runs 15 residues. V was clipped by 0 bases and J by 1 base, with 11 bases between them. CDR3 DNA sequence: TGTGCCAGCAGCGTAGGAATAACTCCTTCCTACGAGCAGTACTTC. Its translation: CASSVGITPSYEQYF.

The chain recombines TRBV5-5 with TRBJ1-5, with 7 bases identical to TRBD1. From germline, CDR1 is SGHKS and CDR2 YYEKEE (reference sequence). Unmatched junction bases numbered 3, after V lost 2 bases and J lost 1 base. The length of the CDR3 is 15 residues. The CDR3 nucleotides are TGTGCCAGCAGCTTAGACAGGGTGAGCAATCAGCCCCAGCATTTT. It yields the protein CASSLDRVSNQPQHF.

The genes are TRBV3-1 (or the pseudogene TRBV3-2) and TRBJ2-1; the match to TRBD1 covers 7 bases. CDR1 LGHDT and CDR2 YNNKEL come from the germline V gene (reference sequence). The CDR3 is 14 residues long. V dropped 1 base and J dropped 9; count of bases not matched to a gene: 6. The CDR3 DNA follows: TGTGCCAGCAGCCAAGTATCCGGGACAGCTGAGCAGTTCTTC. Protein product: CASSQVSGTAEQFF.

The V call is TRBV6-5, the J call TRBJ1-3, with a possible D match to TRBD1 (6 bases). This CDR3 region has 14 residues. Trimming left V 4 bases short and J 3 bases short, with 10 bases between. Looked up from germline, CDR1 is MNHEY and CDR2 is SVGAGI. CDR3 coding DNA: TGTGCCAGCAGTTCGGCAGGGGTTGGAAACACCATATATTTT. Protein sequence: CASSSAGVGNTIYF.

The chain carries TRBV20-1 and TRBJ2-5; D is possibly TRBD2 (6 bases). This CDR3 is 14 amino acids long. Germline V gene sequence: CDR1 DFQATT, CDR2 SNEGSKA (reference sequence). The V gene lost 3 bases and the J gene lost 4 bases, with 15 bases spanning the gap. CDR3 in DNA: TGCAGTGCTAGTTCTCCTCGGGGAGGAGAGACCCAGTACTTC. Translated: CSASSPRGGETQYF.

V gene TRBV2 combines with J gene TRBJ1-2; 7 nucleotides agree with TRBD1. The CDR3 loop spans 14 amino acids. Germline V gene lookup returns CDR1 SNHLY and CDR2 FYNNEI. The V gene end was trimmed by 6 bases and the J gene end by 2 bases; junction bases not matched to a gene: 6. Here the CDR3 reads CASRQSTGNYGYTF. In DNA form, the CDR3 reads TGTGCCAGCAGACAATCGACAGGGAACTATGGCTACACCTTC.

The chain has TRBV6-6 and TRBJ2-1, with TRBD2 identical over 9 bases. The V gene's germline CDR1 is MNHNY and CDR2 SVGAGI (reference sequence). The CDR3 spans 16 residues. With V trimmed by 1 base and J by 7 bases, 8 bases remained unmatched. The CDR3 is CASSYFPSGVGNEQFF. The CDR3 bases are TGTGCCAGCAGTTACTTCCCTAGCGGGGTCGGGAATGAGCAGTTCTTC.

The chain uses TRBV11-3 and TRBJ1-2, with TRBD1 matching 7 bases. The germline gives CDR1 SGHNT, CDR2 YENEEA. This CDR3 has 15 residues. The trim removed 3 bases at V and 6 bases at J, leaving 10 bases unmatched. DNA of the CDR3: TGTGCCAGCAGCTTCGACAGGGTAAAGATAAATGGCTACACCTTC. Its translation is CASSFDRVKINGYTF.

The chain combines TRBV4-2 with TRBJ2-1; 9 bases line up with TRBD1. This CDR3 is built from 14 residues. The V gene's germline CDR1 is LGHNA and CDR2 YNFKEQ. V was pared by 4 bases and J by 8 bases, with 6 bases of the junction left unmatched. CDR3 sequence reads: CASSRDRDIHEQFF. CDR3 bases: TGTGCCAGCAGCCGGGACAGGGACATACATGAGCAGTTCTTC.

Written as DNA, the CDR3 is TGCAGTGCTAGTGCGACAGCTAGCGGGGGGATGACAGATACGCAGTATTTT. Protein product: CSASATASGGMTDTQYF. The V gene is TRBV20-1, the J gene TRBJ2-3, with TRBD2 identical over 11 bases. CDR1 is DFQATT and CDR2 is SNEGSKA in the germline V gene (reference sequence). V lost 3 bases and J lost 3; bases outside the gene matches: 11. There are 17 residues in the CDR3.

This chain connects TRBV28 to TRBJ1-2, with 9 nucleotides matching TRBD1. The ends lost 1 base at V and 1 base at J; junction bases unmatched: 7. The CDR3 loop spans 17 amino acids. In germline, CDR1 is MDHEN, CDR2 SYDVKM. CDR3 loop: CASSLSAQGANNYGYTF. The CDR3 coding sequence is TGTGCCAGCAGTTTATCGGCACAGGGGGCGAATAACTATGGCTACACCTTC.

The gene calls are TRBV5-1 and TRBJ1-1; D is undetermined. CDR1 is SGHRS and CDR2 is YFSETQ in the germline V gene. The CDR3 extends over 13 amino acids. The germline V and J ends were trimmed by 8 bases and 1 base, with 12 bases remaining between them. CDR3 sequence: CASAETQNTEAFF. The CDR3 DNA is TGCGCCAGTGCTGAGACACAGAACACTGAAGCTTTCTTT. The full variable domain, its missing parts supplied by reference TRBV5-1 and TRBJ1-1, is KAGVTQTPRYLIKTRGQQVTLSCSPISGHRSVSWYQQTPGQGLQFLFEYFSETQRNKGNFPGRFSGRQFSNSRSEMNVSTLELGDSALYLCASAETQNTEAFFGQGTRLTVV.

The chain joins TRBV27 to TRBJ1-1; a weak D match, TRBD1 (5 bases). The CDR3 length is 14 residues. The germline V gene has CDR1 MNHEY and CDR2 SMNVEV (reference sequence). V was shortened by 5 bases and J by 0 bases, with 10 bases between the two germline ends. CDR3: CASSPQGLNTEAFF. DNA of the CDR3: TGTGCCAGCAGTCCGCAGGGCCTGAACACTGAAGCTTTCTTT.

The chain links TRBV6-2 or TRBV6-3 to TRBJ2-5, with 8 bases lining up with TRBD2. Unmatched junction bases numbered 13, after V lost 8 bases and J lost 5 bases. The length of the CDR3 is 15 residues. Germline CDR1 reads MNHEY; CDR2 reads SVGEGT. CDR3 DNA sequence: TGTGCCAGCGGCCGGGGGGGGACCCTGGCGGAGACCCAGTACTTC. As protein: CASGRGGTLAETQYF.

Details on this clone: Distinct nucleotide sequences in the sample also encode this CDR3. The chain is built from TRBV11-2 and TRBJ1-1; D might be TRBD1 (5 bases). Germline V lookup: CDR1 SGHAT, CDR2 FQNNGV. This CDR3 has 14 residues. Trimming pared 2 bases from V and 1 base from J, leaving 8 bases between. In DNA form, the CDR3 reads TGTGCCAGCAGCTTACAGGGCGGGAACACTGAAGCTTTCTTT. Residues: CASSLQGGNTEAFF.

In regard to this clone: The junction departs from the called germline gene at one end, perhaps through a read error. The chain has TRBV10-1 and TRBJ1-1; TRBD1 agrees at 8 bases. This CDR3 spans 11 amino acids. Germline V gives CDR1 WNHNN, CDR2 SYGVQD (reference sequence). CDR3 sequence: CASSGTGSSAF. CDR3 DNA sequence: TGCGCCAGCAGCGGGACAGGCTCCTCGGCTTTT.

The V gene is TRBV9, the J gene TRBJ2-2; D call uncertain. The CDR3 spans 15 residues. V lost 0 bases to trimming and J lost 2 bases, with 8 bases between them. The germline gives CDR1 SGDLS, CDR2 YYNGEE. The CDR3 loop is CASSVGDLNTGELFF. In nucleotides, the CDR3 is TGTGCCAGCAGCGTAGGAGACTTAAACACCGGGGAGCTGTTTTTT.

This sequence joins TRBV5-4 and TRBJ2-2; 9 bases fit TRBD2. Trimming at V came to 0 bases and at J to 8 bases, leaving 14 bases not matched to a gene. The CDR3 has 18 amino acids. The germline V gene encodes CDR1 SGHNT and CDR2 YYREEE (reference sequence). The CDR3 here is CASSLAGGGGVFGGELFF. CDR3 in DNA: TGTGCCAGCAGCTTGGCCGGCGGCGGGGGGGTTTTCGGAGGGGAGCTGTTTTTT. The entire variable domain, with the rest obtained from reference TRBV5-4 and TRBJ2-2, is as follows: ETGVTQSPTHLIKTRGQQVTLRCSSQSGHNTVSWYQQALGQGPQFIFQYYREEENGRGNFPPRFSGLQFPNYSSELNVNALELDDSALYLCASSLAGGGGVFGGELFFGEGSRLTVL.

This clone was seen only a few times. The chain couples TRBV7-2 to TRBJ1-2; 11 nucleotides agree with TRBD1. The CDR3 loop spans 16 amino acids. V trimming: 4 bases; J trimming: 4 bases; junction bases outside the gene matches: 8. Germline values: CDR1 SGHTA, CDR2 FQGNSA. The CDR3 DNA reads TGTGCCAGCAGCTCCGGGACAGGGGGTCTTGGCTATGGCTACACCTTC. This sequence encodes CASSSGTGGLGYGYTF.

The chain couples TRBV23-1 to TRBJ1-2, with unresolved D. TRBV23-1 is given ORF status, its function remaining uncertain. The CDR3 is made up of 12 amino acids. V lost 0 bases and J 6 bases, leaving 5 bases between the germline ends. The CDR3 DNA sequence: TGCGCCAGCAGTCAATCCCAAAATGGCTACACCTTC. It specifies CASSQSQNGYTF.